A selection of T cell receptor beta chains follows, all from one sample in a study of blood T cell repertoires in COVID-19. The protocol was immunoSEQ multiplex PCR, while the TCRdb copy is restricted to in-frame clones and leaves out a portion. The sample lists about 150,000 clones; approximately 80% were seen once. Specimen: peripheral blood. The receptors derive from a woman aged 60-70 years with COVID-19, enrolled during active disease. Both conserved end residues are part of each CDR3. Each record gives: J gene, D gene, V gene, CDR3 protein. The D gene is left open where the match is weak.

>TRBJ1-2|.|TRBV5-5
CASSLAGYAPNYGYTF
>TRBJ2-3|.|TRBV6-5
CASSYWRGSADTQYF
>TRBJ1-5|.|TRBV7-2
CASSSHSNQPQHF
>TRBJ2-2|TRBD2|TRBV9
CAETSGNTGELFF
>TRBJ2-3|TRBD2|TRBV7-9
CASSLGGLAGYTDTQYF
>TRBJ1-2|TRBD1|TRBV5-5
CASSFGTGEGYTF
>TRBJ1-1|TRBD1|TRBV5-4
CASSVDRGFMNTEAFF
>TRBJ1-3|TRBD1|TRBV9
CASSAVGTGTWSSGNTIYF
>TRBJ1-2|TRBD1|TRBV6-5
CASRKTGDYGYTF
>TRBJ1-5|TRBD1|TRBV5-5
CASSVGTGGNQPQHF
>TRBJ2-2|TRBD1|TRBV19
CASSMRAGGNTGELFF
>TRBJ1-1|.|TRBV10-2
CASSESRRGTEAFF
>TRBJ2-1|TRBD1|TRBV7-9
CASSLEGTGARNEQFF
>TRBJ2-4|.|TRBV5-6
CASSQGGGLAKNIQYF
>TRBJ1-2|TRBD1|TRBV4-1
CASSQATGGLGGYTF
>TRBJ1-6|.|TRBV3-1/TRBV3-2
CASSQDIRAPLHF
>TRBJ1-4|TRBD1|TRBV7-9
CASSRDRVGHNEKLFF
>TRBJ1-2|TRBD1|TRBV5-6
CASSLTGGAFGYTF
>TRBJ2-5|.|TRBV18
CASSEVGETQYF
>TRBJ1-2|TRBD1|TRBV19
CASSLGQGQSYGYTF
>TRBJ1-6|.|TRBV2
CASSVSSPRGNSPLHF
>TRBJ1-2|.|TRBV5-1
CASSAGQNYGYTF
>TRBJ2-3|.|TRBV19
CASSILSGSPTDTQYF
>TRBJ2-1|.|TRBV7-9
CASSWSGERDNEQFF
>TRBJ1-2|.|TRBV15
CATSSGRTRDYTF
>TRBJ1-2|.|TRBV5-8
CASSVYRMRGYTF
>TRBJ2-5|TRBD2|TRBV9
CASSLTSGGIGETQYF
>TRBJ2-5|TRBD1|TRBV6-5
CASSLGWGQETQYF
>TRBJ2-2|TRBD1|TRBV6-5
CASYLAGGTGELFF
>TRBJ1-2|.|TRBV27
CASSSVPGVGYTF
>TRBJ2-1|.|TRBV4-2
CASSQVGFGGAYNEQFF
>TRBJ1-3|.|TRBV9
CASSAGDGLSGNTIYF
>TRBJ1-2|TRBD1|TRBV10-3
CAISAQGNYGYTF
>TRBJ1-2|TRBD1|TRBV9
CASSVDRGGGYTF
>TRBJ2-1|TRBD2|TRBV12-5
CASGLRAGGINEQFF
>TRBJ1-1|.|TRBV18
CASSLDRSEAFF
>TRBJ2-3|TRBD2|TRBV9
CASSSRRGASGSQGTDTQYF
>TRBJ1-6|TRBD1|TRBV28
CASSLPGGRGNSPLHF
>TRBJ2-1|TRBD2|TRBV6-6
CASRHSGGPGNEQFF
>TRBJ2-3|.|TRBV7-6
CASGDSGSSTDTQYF
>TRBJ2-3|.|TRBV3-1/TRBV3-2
CASSQEAGTLDTQYF
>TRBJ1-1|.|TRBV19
CASTIIQGAGTEAFF
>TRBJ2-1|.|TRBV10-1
CASSESTGGGIDEQFF
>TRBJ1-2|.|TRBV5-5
CASSSRADYGYTF
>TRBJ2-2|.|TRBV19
CASSIQVTGELFF
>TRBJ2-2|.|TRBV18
CASSPPLGLRNTGELFF
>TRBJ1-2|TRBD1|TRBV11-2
CASSALKGVLQGGSYGYTF
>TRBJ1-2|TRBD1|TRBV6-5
CASRPPPTGGYGYTF
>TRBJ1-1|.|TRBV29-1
CSVRTGSRGTEAFF
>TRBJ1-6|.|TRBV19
CASSLRGSPLHF
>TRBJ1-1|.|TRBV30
CAWSLNTEAFF
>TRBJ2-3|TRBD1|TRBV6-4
CASSDSRGGIDTQYF
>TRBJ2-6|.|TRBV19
CASSTTISGANVLTF
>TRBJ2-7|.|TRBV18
CASSIEAYEQYF